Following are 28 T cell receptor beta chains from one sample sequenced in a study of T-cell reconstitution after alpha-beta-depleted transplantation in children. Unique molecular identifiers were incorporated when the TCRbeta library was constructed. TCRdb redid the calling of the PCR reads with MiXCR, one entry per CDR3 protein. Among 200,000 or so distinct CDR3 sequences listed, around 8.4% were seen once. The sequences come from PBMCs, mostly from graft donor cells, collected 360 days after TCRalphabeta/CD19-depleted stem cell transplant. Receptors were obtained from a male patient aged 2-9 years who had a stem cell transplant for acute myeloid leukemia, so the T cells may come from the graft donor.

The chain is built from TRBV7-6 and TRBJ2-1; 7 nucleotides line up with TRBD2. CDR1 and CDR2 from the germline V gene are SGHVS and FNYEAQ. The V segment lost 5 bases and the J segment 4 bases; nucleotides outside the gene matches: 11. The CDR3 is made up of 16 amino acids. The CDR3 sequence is CASSAVGGELYNEQFF. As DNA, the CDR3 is TGTGCCAGCAGCGCGGTTGGGGGGGAGCTTTACAATGAGCAGTTCTTC.

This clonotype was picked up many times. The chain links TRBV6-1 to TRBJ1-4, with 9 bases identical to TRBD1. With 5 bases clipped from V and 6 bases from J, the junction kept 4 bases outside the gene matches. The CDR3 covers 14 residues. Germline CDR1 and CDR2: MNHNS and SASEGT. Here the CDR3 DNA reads TGTGCCAGCAGTACACAGGGGGCGGATGAAAAACTGTTTTTT. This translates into CASSTQGADEKLFF.

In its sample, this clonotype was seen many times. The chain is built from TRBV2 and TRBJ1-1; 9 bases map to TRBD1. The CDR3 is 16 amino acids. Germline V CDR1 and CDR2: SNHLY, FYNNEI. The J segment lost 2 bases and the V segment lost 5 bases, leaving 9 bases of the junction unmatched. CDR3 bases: TGTGCCAGCAGTCTGCGGGACAGGGCTTCCAACACTGAAGCTTTCTTT. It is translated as CASSLRDRASNTEAFF. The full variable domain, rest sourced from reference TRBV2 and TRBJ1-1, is EPEVTQTPSHQVTQMGQEVILRCVPISNHLYFYWYRQILGQKVEFLVSFYNNEISEKSEIFDDQFSVERPDGSNFTLKIRSTKLEDSAMYFCASSLRDRASNTEAFFGQGTRLTVV.

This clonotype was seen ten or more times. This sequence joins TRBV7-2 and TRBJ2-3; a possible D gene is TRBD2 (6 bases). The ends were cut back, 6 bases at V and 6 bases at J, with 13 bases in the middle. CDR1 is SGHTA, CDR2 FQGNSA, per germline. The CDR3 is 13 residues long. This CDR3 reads CASSPMGRDTQYF. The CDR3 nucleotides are TGTGCCAGCAGTCCCATGGGGAGGGATACGCAGTATTTT.

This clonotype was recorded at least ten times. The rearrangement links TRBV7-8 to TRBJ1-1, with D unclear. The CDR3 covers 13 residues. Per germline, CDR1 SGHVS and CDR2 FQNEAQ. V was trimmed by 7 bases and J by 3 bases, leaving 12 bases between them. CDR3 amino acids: CASTLFLYTEAFF. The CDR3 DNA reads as TGTGCCAGCACCCTATTCTTGTACACTGAAGCTTTCTTT.

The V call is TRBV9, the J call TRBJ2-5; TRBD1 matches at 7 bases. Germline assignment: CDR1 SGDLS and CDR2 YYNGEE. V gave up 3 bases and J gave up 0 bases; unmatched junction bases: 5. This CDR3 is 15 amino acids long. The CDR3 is CASSDRGRYQETQYF. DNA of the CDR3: TGTGCCAGCAGCGACAGGGGCAGGTACCAAGAGACCCAGTACTTC.

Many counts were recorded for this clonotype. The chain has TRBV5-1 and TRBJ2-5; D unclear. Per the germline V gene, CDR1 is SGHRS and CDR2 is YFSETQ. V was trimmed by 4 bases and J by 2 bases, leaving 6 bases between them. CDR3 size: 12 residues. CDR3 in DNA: TGCGCCAGCAGCGAGACTCAAGAGACCCAGTACTTC. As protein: CASSETQETQYF.

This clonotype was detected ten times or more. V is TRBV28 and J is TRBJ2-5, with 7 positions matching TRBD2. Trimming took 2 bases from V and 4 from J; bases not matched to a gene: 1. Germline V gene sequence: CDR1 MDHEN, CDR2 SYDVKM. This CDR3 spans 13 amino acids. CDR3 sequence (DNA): TGTGCCAGCAGTTTAGGGAGGGTAGAGACCCAGTACTTC. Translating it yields CASSLGRVETQYF.

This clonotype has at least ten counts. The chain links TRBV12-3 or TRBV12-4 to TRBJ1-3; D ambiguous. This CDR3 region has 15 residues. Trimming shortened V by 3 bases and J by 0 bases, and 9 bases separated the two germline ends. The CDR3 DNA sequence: TGTGCCAGCAGTTTTATGCGGAGCTCTGGAAACACCATATATTTT. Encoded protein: CASSFMRSSGNTIYF.

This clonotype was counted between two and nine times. CDR3 sequence: CASSRQIPGSGELFF. CDR3 sequence (DNA): TGTGCCAGCAGTCGCCAAATCCCCGGGAGCGGGGAGCTGTTTTTT. V gene TRBV6-5 combines with J gene TRBJ2-2; D is possibly TRBD2 (6 bases). CDR1 MNHEY and CDR2 SVGAGI come from the germline V gene. CDR3 length: 15 residues. Trimming left V 5 bases short and J 7 bases short, with 17 bases between.

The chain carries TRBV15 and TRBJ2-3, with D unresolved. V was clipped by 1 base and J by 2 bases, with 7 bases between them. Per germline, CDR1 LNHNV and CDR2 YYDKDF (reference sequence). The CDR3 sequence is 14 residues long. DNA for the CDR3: TGTGCCACCAGCAGAGTCCCAGCCACAGATACGCAGTATTTT. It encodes CATSRVPATDTQYF.

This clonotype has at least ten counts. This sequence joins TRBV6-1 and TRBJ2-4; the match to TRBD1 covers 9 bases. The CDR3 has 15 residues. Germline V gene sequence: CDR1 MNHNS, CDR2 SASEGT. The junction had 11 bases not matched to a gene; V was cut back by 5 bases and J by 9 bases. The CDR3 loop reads CASSPLGTGLIIQYF. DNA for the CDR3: TGTGCCAGCAGTCCTCTCGGGACAGGGTTAATCATTCAGTACTTC.

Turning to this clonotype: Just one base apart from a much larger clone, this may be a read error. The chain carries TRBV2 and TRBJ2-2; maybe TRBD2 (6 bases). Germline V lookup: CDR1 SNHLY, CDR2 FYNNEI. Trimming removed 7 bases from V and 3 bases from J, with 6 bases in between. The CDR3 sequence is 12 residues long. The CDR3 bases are TGTGCCAGCACGGGGGACACCGGGGAGCTGTTTTTT. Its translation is CASTGDTGELFF.

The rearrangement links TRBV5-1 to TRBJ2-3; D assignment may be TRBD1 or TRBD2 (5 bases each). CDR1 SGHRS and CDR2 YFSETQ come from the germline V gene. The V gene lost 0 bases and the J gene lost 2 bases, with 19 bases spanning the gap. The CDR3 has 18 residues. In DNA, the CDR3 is TGCGCCAGCAGCTTGGTTTTCCTCTCCCGGGGCCCCACAGATACGCAGTATTTT. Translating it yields CASSLVFLSRGPTDTQYF.

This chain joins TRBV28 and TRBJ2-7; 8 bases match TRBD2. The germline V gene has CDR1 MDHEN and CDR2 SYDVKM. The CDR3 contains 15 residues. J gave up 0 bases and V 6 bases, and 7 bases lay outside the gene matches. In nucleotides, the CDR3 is TGTGCCAGCAGCCCAGCGGGAGCGAGCTCCTACGAGCAGTACTTC. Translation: CASSPAGASSYEQYF.

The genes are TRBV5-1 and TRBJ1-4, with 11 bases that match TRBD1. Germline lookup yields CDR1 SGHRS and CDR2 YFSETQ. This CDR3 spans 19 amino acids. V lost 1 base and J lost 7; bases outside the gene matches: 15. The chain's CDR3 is CASSLRDRGGDSSTEKLFF. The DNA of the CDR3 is TGCGCCAGCAGCTTGCGGGACAGGGGGGGGGATTCCTCGACTGAAAAACTGTTTTTT.

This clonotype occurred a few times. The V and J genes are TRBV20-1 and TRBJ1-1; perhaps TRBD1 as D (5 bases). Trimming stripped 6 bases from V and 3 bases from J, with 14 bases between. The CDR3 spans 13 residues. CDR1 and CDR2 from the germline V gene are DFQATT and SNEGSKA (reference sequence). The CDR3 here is CSARRASDTEAFF. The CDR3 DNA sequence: TGCAGTGCCCGCAGGGCATCGGACACTGAAGCTTTCTTT.

DNA of the CDR3: TGCAGTGTCCCCAAACTAGCGGGAGCAATATGGTGTGAGCAGTTCTTC. Translated: CSVPKLAGAIWCEQFF. This chain links TRBV20-1 with TRBJ2-1, with 11 bases lining up with TRBD2. The ends lost 7 bases at V and 9 bases at J; junction bases unmatched: 17. The length of the CDR3 is 16 residues. From germline, CDR1 is DFQATT and CDR2 SNEGSKA (reference sequence).

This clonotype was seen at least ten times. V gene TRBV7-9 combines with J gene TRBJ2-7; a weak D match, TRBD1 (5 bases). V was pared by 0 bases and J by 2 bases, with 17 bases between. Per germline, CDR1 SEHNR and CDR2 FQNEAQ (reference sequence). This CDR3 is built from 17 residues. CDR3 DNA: TGTGCCAGCAGCTTAGCATCCCACAGGCTTAGAACCTACGAGCAGTACGTC. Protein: CASSLASHRLRTYEQYV.

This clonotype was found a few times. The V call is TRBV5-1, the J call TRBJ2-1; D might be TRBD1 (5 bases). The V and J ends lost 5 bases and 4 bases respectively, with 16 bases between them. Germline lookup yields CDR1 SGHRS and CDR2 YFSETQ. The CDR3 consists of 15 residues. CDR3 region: CASRGQGIRYNEQFF. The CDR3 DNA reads TGCGCCAGCAGGGGTCAGGGTATACGTTACAATGAGCAGTTCTTC.

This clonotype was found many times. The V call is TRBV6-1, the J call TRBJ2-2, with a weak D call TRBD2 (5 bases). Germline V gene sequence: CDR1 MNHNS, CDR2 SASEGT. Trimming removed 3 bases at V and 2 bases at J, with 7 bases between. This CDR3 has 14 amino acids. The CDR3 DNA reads TGTGCCAGCAGTGACCTAGCAAACACCGGGGAGCTGTTTTTT. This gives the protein CASSDLANTGELFF.

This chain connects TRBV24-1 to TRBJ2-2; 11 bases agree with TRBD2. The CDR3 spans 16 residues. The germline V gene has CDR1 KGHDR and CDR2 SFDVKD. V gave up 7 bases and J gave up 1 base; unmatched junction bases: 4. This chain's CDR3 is CATSPGLAVNTGELFF. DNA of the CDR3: TGTGCCACCAGCCCGGGACTAGCGGTGAACACCGGGGAGCTGTTTTTT.

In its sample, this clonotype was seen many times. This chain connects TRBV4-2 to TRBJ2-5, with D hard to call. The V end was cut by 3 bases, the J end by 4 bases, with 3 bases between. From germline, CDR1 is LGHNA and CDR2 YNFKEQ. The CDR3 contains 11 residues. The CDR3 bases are TGTGCCAGCAGCCATAGAGAGACCCAGTACTTC. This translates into CASSHRETQYF.

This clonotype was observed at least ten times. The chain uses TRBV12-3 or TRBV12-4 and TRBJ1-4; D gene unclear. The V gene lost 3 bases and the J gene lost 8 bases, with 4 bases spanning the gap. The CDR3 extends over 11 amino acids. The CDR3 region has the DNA TGTGCCAGCAGTTTCTCGGAAAAACTGTTTTTT. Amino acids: CASSFSEKLFF.

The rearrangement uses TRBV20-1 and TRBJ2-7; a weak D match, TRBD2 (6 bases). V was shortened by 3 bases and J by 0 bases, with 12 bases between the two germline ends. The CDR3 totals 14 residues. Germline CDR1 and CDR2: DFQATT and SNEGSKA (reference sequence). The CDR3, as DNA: TGCAGTGCTAGTGGGGACTCGAGCTCCTACGAGCAGTACTTC. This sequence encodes CSASGDSSSYEQYF.

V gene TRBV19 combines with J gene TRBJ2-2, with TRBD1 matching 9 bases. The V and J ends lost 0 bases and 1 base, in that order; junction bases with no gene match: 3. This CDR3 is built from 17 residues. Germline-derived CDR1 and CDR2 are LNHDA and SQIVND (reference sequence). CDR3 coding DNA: TGTGCCAGTAGTATAGATGGGACAGGGATGAACACCGGGGAGCTGTTTTTT. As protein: CASSIDGTGMNTGELFF.

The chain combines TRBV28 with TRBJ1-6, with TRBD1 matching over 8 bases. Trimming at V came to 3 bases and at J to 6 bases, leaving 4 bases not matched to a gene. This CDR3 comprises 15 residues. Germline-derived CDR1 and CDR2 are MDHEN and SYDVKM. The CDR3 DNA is TGTGCCAGCAGTTTGGACAGGGAATTTAATTCACCCCTCCACTTT. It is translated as CASSLDREFNSPLHF.

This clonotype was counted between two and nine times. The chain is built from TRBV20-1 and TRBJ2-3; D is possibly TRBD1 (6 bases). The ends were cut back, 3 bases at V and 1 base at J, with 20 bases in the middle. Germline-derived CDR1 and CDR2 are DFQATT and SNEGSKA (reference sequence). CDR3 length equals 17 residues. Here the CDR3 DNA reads TGCAGTGCTAGCCACCGGGACAAAGAGTGGGGCACAGATACGCAGTATTTT. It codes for CSASHRDKEWGTDTQYF.